This TCR beta chain derives from a study of T cell responses to AZD1222 COVID-19 vaccine. Overall study: Second doses at about 4 or about 12 weeks were pooled. Overall study findings and caveats: Variant regions that are unmutated are reportedly the target of nearly half of spike-specific TCRs. White British donors predominated, females outnumbered males, and clonal diversity was possibly underestimated. At 160-218 and 743-854, vaccine-associated CD4 TCRs were dominant, and they spanned spike.

Notes on this clone: Antigen: not known.

Sequencing was performed with immunoSEQ multiplex PCR; in TCRdb, only in-frame clones are kept and a portion is missing. The sample includes under 95,000 clones, approximately 88% of them seen just once. The source of this sequence is an adult in good health. The specimen comprised peripheral blood, sampled on day 0 of AZD1222 vaccination.

CDR3 region: CASSYDRVNEKLFF. The CDR3 nucleotides are TGCGCCAGCAGCTACGACAGGGTGAATGAAAAACTGTTTTTT. The chain is built from TRBV5-1 and TRBJ1-4; 7 positions match TRBD1. Germline V lookup: CDR1 SGHRS, CDR2 YFSETQ. This CDR3 comprises 14 residues. The V and J ends lost 3 bases and 5 bases, in that order; junction bases with no gene match: 4.